This TCR beta chain emerged from a study of T cell repertoires and Cas9 in healthy adults. Whole-study context: SpCas9-reactive CD4 and CD8 T cells were characterized for potency, cytotoxicity and lineage.

General study results and limits: In vitro, SpCas9-reactive Tregs were reported to curb effector T cell proliferation and function. A preexisting SpCas9-directed effector T cell response was described as ubiquitous in the healthy humans studied.

CDR1 MGHRA and CDR2 YSYEKL come from the germline V gene. The V end was cut by 2 bases, the J end by 8 bases, with 21 bases between. The CDR3 is 16 amino acids. Some clones are missing from TCRdb's copy, which holds only in-frame ones; the method was immunoSEQ multiplex PCR. The table lists approximately 480 clones, 80% to 90% of them singletons. Sequencing input: SpCas9-reactive CD4+ effector T cells (CD137+, CD154-, CD25-, CD127+) from PBMCs; culture status not recorded. This receptor was taken from a human donor in good health. The chain uses TRBV4-1 and TRBJ1-1, with no clear D. DNA of the CDR3: TGCGCCAGCAGCCAACCCTATGGGTCAAGCCGTGGAGAAGCTTTCTTT. This sequence encodes CASSQPYGSSRGEAFF.